These 10 T cell receptor beta chains share one sample of origin, sequenced in a study of blood T cell repertoires in COVID-19. The method was immunoSEQ multiplex PCR; TCRdb's version includes in-frame clones alone and lacks a portion of them. The sample contains 300,000 to 400,000 clones, more than 70% of which appear only once. Sequencing input: peripheral blood. Receptor source: a young man with active or convalescent COVID-19.

This clone was recorded once. The chain recombines TRBV6-5 with TRBJ2-2, with a possible D match to TRBD1 (6 bases). The germline V gene has CDR1 MNHEY and CDR2 SVGAGI. The CDR3 consists of 14 residues. V lost 7 bases and J lost 2, with 11 bases in between. Here the CDR3 reads CASKRQENTGELFF. CDR3 DNA: TGTGCCAGCAAACGACAGGAAAACACCGGGGAGCTGTTTTTT.

The gene calls are TRBV28 and TRBJ1-5; D might be TRBD1 (5 bases). This CDR3 comprises 14 residues. Per the germline V gene, CDR1 is MDHEN and CDR2 is SYDVKM. V dropped 5 bases and J dropped 11 bases, with 19 bases sitting between them. CDR3 sequence: CASSQTQGSWAQHF. The CDR3 nucleotides read TGTGCCAGCAGTCAAACGCAGGGTTCCTGGGCCCAGCATTTT.

This rearrangement joins TRBV27 to TRBJ1-1; D is unclear. V lost 6 bases, J lost 11 bases, and 13 bases lay in between. CDR3 size: 11 residues. Germline CDR1 MNHEY, CDR2 SMNVEV (reference sequence). The CDR3 nucleotides are TGTGCCAGCAGGTCCTTCGGGTGGGCTTTCTTT. Translation: CASRSFGWAFF.

The chain links TRBV7-2 to TRBJ2-5; 11 bases are a match to TRBD2. CDR3 length: 13 amino acids. The germline V gene encodes CDR1 SGHTA and CDR2 FQGNSA. V dropped 4 bases and J dropped 14; count of bases not matched to a gene: 9. This CDR3 reads CASSSGTSGRGYF. DNA for the CDR3: TGTGCCAGCAGCTCCGGGACTAGCGGCCGAGGTTACTTC.

V is TRBV4-3 and J is TRBJ1-2; D uncertain. V shed 0 bases and J shed 0 bases, with 8 bases lying between them. Germline CDR1 reads LGHNA; CDR2 reads YSLEER. The CDR3 is 15 amino acids. The CDR3 DNA sequence: TGCGCCAGCAGCCAAGATCCCGGGACTAACTATGGCTACACCTTC. It encodes CASSQDPGTNYGYTF.

The chain combines TRBV28 with TRBJ1-2; D unresolved. V was pared by 6 bases and J by 8 bases, with 10 bases between. The CDR3 is 11 amino acids. Germline CDR1 is MDHEN and CDR2 is SYDVKM. This chain's CDR3 is CASRQSLGYTF. CDR3 sequence (DNA): TGTGCCAGCAGACAGAGTCTGGGCTACACCTTC.

The rearrangement joins TRBV6-5 to TRBJ1-1, with D possibly being TRBD1 (5 bases). Germline V gene lookup returns CDR1 MNHEY and CDR2 SVGAGI. The CDR3 contains 15 residues. Trimming stripped 7 bases from V and 0 bases from J, with 15 bases between. This CDR3 reads CASNEGLSMNTEAFF. In DNA, the CDR3 is TGTGCCAGCAACGAGGGACTCTCCATGAACACTGAAGCTTTCTTT.

The V gene is TRBV5-1, the J gene TRBJ1-2; tentatively, D is TRBD1 (6 bases). CDR3 length: 19 residues. The germline CDR1 and CDR2 sequences are SGHRS and YFSETQ. V was pared by 1 base and J by 6 bases, with 28 bases between. The CDR3 sequence: CASSLLSFRGRGGNNGYTF. CDR3 DNA: TGCGCCAGCAGCTTGCTTTCTTTTCGGGGGCGCGGGGGGAACAATGGCTACACCTTC.

This clone was found once. The V gene is TRBV5-1, the J gene TRBJ2-7; TRBD1 is a possible D gene (5 bases). The germline CDR1 and CDR2 sequences are SGHRS and YFSETQ. The CDR3 is 12 amino acids. Trimming removed 5 bases at V and 7 bases at J, with 13 bases between. As DNA, the CDR3 is TGCGCCAGCAGGGGGCAGCCTCTTGAGCAGTACTTC. Amino acid sequence: CASRGQPLEQYF.

This clone appeared a single time. The V call is TRBV11-3, the J call TRBJ1-3; D possibly corresponds to TRBD1 (6 bases). CDR1 SGHNT and CDR2 YENEEA come from the germline V gene. The CDR3 has 18 residues. Trimming left V 6 bases short and J 0 bases short, with 21 bases between. CDR3 sequence (DNA): TGTGCCAGCAGTGCCATGATGACAGGACAAGACTCTGGAAACACCATATATTTT. Amino acids: CASSAMMTGQDSGNTIYF.